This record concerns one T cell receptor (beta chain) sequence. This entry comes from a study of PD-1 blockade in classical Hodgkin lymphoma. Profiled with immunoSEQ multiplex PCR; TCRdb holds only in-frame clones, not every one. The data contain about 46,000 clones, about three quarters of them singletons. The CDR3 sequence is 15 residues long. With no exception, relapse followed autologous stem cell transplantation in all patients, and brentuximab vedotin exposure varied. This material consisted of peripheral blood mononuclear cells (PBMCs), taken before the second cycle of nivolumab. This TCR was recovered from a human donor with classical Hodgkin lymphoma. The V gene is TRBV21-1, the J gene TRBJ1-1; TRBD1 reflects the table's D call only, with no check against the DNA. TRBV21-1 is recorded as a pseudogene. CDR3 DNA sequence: TGTGCCAGCAGCCTAAAAGACAGGGGGAACACTGAAGCTTTCTTT. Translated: CASSLKDRGNTEAFF.